The present entry profiles one T cell receptor beta chain with its context. As yet, its antigen is unknown. The source of the sample is a study of T-cell memory formation after mild COVID-19. General observations from the study: Clones that contracted from day 15 to 85 had balanced CD4/CD8; later expanders were CD4+ biased.

The CDR3 consists of 16 residues. J gave up 2 bases and V 3 bases, and 5 bases lay outside the gene matches. CDR1 is LNHDA, CDR2 SQIVND, per germline (reference sequence). TCR alpha and TCR beta cDNA libraries carrying sample barcodes and UMIs came from 5'RACE with constant-segment primers. TCRdb used MiXCR to reprocess the 5' RACE reads, holding one entry per CDR3 protein. This sample has under 650,000 distinct CDR3 sequences, with 15% to 20% found just once. The chain couples TRBV19 to TRBJ2-7; 12 bases agree with TRBD1. Material: PBMCs or a T cell subset sorted from them (not recorded which). This clonotype was sampled from an adult woman who had mild COVID-19 (a few samples of this study predate the infection). Cell type and time point are not known. The CDR3 spells CASSIGTGGRPYEQYF. For the CDR3, the DNA is TGTGCCAGTAGTATTGGGACAGGGGGCCGGCCCTACGAGCAGTACTTC.